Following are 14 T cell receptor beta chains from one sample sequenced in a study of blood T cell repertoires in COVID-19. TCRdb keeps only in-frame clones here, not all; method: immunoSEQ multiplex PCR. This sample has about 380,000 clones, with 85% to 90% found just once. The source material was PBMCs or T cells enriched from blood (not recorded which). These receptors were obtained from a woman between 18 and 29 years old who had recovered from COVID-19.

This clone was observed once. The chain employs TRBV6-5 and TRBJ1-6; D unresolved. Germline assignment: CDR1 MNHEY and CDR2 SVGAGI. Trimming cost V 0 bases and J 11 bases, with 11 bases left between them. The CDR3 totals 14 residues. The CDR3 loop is CASSYSGGRPPLHF. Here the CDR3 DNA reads TGTGCCAGCAGTTACTCGGGCGGGAGGCCACCCCTCCACTTT.

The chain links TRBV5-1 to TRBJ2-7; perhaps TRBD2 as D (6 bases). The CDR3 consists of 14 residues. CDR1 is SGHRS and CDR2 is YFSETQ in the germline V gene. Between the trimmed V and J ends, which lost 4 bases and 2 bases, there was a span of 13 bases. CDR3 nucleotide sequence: TGCGCCAGCAGCCCGGGGGTGGGAACCTACGAGCAGTACTTC. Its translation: CASSPGVGTYEQYF.

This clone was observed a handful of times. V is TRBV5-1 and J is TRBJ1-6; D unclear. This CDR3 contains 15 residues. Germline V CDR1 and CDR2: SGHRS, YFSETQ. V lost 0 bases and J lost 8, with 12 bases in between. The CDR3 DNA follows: TGCGCCAGCAGCTTGGAGCCCTCTTTGGATTCACCCCTCCACTTT. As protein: CASSLEPSLDSPLHF.

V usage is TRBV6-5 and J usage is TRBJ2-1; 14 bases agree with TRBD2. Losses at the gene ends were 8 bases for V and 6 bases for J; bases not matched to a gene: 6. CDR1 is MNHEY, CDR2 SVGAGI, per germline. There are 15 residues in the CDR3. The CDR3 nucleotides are TGTGCCAGCGGCCGGACTAGCGGGGGGCTCAATGAGCAGTTCTTC. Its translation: CASGRTSGGLNEQFF.

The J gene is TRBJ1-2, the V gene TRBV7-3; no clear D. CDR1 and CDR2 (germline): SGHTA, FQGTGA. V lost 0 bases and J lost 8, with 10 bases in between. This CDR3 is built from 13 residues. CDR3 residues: CASSLTGVRGYTF. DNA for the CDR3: TGTGCCAGCAGCTTAACTGGAGTGAGGGGCTACACCTTC. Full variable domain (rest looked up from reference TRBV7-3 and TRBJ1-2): GAGVSQTPSNKVTEKGKYVELRCDPISGHTALYWYRQSLGQGPEFLIYFQGTGAADDSGLPNDRFFAVRPEGSVSTLKIQRTERGDSAVYLCASSLTGVRGYTFGSGTRLTVV.

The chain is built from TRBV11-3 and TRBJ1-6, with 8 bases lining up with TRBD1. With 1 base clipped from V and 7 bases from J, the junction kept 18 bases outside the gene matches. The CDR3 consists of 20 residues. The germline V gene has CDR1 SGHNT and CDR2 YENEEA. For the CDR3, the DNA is TGTGCCAGCAGCTTAGCCCGCCAGGGGGCGCCAGGAACGGCCAATTCACCCCTCCACTTT. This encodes CASSLARQGAPGTANSPLHF.

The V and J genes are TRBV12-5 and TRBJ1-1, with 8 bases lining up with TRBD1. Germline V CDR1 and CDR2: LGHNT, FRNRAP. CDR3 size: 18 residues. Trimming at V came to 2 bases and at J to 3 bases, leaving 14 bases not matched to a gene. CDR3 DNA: TGTGCTAGTGGTTTGCTACGGACAGGGCAGAGAATTGACACTGAAGCTTTCTTT. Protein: CASGLLRTGQRIDTEAFF.

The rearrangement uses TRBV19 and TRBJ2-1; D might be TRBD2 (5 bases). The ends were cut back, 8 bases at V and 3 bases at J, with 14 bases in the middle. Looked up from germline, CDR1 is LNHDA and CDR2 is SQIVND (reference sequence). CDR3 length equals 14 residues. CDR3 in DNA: TGTGCCAGTCGGGGAACGAGGTTCTACAATGAGCAGTTCTTC. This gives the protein CASRGTRFYNEQFF.

CDR3 DNA: TGCGCCAGCAGCTTGGGAGTCCCTACGGAAAACATTCAGTACTTC. This encodes CASSLGVPTENIQYF. V is TRBV5-1 and J is TRBJ2-4; D remains unclear. Germline V gene lookup returns CDR1 SGHRS and CDR2 YFSETQ. CDR3 size: 15 residues. The ends were cut back, 0 bases at V and 5 bases at J, with 12 bases in the middle. The entire variable domain, with the rest obtained from reference TRBV5-1 and TRBJ2-4, is as follows: KAGVTQTPRYLIKTRGQQVTLSCSPISGHRSVSWYQQTPGQGLQFLFEYFSETQRNKGNFPGRFSGRQFSNSRSEMNVSTLELGDSALYLCASSLGVPTENIQYFGAGTRLSVL.

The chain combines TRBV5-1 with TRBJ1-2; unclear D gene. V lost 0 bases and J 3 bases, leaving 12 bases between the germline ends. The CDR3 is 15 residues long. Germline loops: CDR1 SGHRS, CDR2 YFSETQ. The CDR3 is CASSLGSSTDYGYTF. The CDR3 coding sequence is TGCGCCAGCAGCTTGGGGTCCTCCACTGACTATGGCTACACCTTC.

The CDR3 bases are TGCGCCAGCAGCCTCCCTCGCTCCCCAGCGGGGACTAGCACAGATACGCAGTATTTT. Protein product: CASSLPRSPAGTSTDTQYF. This chain links TRBV4-1 with TRBJ2-3, with 7 bases lining up with TRBD2. After removal of 4 bases from V and 0 bases from J, the junction contained 16 bases not matched to a gene. The germline V gene has CDR1 MGHRA and CDR2 YSYEKL. The CDR3 runs 19 residues.

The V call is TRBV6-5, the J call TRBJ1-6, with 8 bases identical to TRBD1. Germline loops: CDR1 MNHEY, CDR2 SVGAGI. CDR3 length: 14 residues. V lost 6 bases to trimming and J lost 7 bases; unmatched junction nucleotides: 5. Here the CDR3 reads CASSYGQGNSPLHF. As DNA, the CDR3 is TGTGCCAGCAGCTATGGACAGGGAAATTCACCCCTCCACTTT.

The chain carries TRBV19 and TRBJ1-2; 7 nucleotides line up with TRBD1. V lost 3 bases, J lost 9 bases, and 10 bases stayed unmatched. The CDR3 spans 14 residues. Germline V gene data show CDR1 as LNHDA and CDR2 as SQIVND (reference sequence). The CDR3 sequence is CASSMDRRGLSYTF. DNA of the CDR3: TGTGCCAGTAGTATGGACAGGAGGGGATTGAGCTACACCTTC.

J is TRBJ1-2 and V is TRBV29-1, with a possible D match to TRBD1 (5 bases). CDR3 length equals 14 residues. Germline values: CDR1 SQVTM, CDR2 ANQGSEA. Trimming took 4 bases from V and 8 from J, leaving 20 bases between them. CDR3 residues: CSVGGDRSLRGYTF. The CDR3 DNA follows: TGCAGCGTTGGGGGGGACCGCTCCTTGCGGGGCTACACCTTC.